This record concerns one T cell receptor beta chain sequence. The source of the sample is a study of early stage breast cancer tumors. The V end lost 5 bases, the J end lost 5 bases, and 19 bases lay between the germline ends. This CDR3 contains 15 residues. Germline V gives CDR1 SGHVS, CDR2 FQNEAQ. Data came from immunoSEQ multiplex PCR; TCRdb stores just in-frame clones and leaves some out. The sample includes about 41,000 clones, over 60% of them seen just once. This sequence was found in a person in their fifties with breast cancer. Source material: blood. V and J are TRBV7-8 and TRBJ2-7; D is perhaps TRBD1 (6 bases). The CDR3 DNA is TGTGCCAGCAGCCCCAACAGGGCGTCCTTCCACGAGCAGTACTTC. Its translation is CASSPNRASFHEQYF.